This T cell receptor beta chain appears in the sequencing data of a study of CD8+CD57+ T cells in acquired aplastic anemia. V lost 5 bases, J lost 10 bases, and 3 bases stayed unmatched. The CDR3 spans 12 residues. Germline-derived CDR1 and CDR2 are SGHTA and FQGTGA. Researchers used genomic DNA as the template to profile TCR beta VDJ and CDR3. TCRdb recomputed calls from the reads with MiXCR, one row per CDR3 protein. The sample has roughly 180,000 distinct CDR3 sequences; over 60% are singletons. The sample taken for sequencing was sorted CD4+, CD8+, or CD8+CD57+ T cells (not recorded which) from PBMCs. This chain uses TRBV7-3 with TRBJ2-1; 9 nucleotides agree with TRBD1. The receptor was isolated from a human donor with severe aplastic anemia or a healthy control (not recorded which). As DNA, the CDR3 is TGTGCCAGCAGCCCCGGGACAGGGGAGCAGTTCTTC. The encoded protein is CASSPGTGEQFF.